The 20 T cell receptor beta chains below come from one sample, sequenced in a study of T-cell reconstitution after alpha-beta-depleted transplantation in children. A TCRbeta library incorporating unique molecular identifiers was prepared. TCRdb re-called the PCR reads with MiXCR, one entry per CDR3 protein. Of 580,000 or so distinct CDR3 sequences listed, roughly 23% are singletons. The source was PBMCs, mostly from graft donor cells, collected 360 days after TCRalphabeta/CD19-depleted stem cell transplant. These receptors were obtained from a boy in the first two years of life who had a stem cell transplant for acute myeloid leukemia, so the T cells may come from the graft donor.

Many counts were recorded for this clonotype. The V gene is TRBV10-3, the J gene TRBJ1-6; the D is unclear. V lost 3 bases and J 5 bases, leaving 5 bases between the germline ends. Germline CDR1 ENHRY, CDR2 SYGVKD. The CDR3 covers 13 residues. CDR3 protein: CAISEMDNSPLHF. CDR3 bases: TGTGCCATCAGTGAAATGGATAATTCACCCCTCCACTTT.

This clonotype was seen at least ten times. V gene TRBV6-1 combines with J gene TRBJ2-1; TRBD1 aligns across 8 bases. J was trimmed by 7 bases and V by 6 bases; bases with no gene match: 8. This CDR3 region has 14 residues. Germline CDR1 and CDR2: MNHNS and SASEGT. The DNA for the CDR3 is TGTGCCAGCAGACGACAGGGGAGTAGAAATGAGCAGTTCTTC. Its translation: CASRRQGSRNEQFF.

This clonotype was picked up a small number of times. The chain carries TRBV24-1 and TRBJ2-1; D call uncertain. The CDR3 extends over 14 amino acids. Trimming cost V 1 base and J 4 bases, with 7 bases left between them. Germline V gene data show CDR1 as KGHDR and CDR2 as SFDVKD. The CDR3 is CATSDFWGYNEQFF. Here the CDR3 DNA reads TGTGCCACCAGTGATTTCTGGGGTTACAATGAGCAGTTCTTC.

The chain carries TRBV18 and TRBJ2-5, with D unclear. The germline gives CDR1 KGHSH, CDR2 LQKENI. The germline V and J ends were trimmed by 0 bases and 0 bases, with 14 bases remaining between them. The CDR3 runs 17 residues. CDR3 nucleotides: TGTGCCAGCTCACCACCCTTGCGCTTACGGGACCAAGAGACCCAGTACTTC. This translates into CASSPPLRLRDQETQYF.

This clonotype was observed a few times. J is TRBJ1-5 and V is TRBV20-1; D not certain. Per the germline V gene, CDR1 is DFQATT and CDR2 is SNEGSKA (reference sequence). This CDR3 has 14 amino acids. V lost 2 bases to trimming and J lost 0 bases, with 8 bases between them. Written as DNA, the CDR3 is TGCAGTGCTAGAAAACAGAATAGCAATCAGCCCCAGCATTTT. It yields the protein CSARKQNSNQPQHF.

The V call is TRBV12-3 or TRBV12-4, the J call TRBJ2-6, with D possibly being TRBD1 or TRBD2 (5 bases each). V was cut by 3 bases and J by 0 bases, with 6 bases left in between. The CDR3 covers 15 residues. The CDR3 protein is CASSFGTSGANVLTF. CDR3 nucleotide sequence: TGTGCCAGCAGTTTCGGGACCTCTGGGGCCAACGTCCTGACTTTC.

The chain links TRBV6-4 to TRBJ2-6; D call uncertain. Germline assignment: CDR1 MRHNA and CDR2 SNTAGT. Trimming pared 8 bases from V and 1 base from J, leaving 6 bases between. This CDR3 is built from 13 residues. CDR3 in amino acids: CASAPSGANVLTF. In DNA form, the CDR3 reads TGTGCCAGCGCTCCGTCTGGGGCCAACGTCCTGACTTTC.

For the CDR3, the DNA is TGTGCCAGCAGGCTCACAGGGAGGAACACTGAAGCTTTCTTT. It specifies CASRLTGRNTEAFF. V and J are TRBV6-1 and TRBJ1-1, with D perhaps TRBD1 (6 bases). Germline lookup yields CDR1 MNHNS and CDR2 SASEGT. The V and J ends lost 6 bases and 1 base respectively, with 12 bases between them. The CDR3 loop spans 14 amino acids.

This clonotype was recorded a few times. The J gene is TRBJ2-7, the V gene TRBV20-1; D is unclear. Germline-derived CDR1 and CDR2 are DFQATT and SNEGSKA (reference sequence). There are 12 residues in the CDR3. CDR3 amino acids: CRKRKGAGEQYF. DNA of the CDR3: TGCCGAAAGAGGAAAGGCGCCGGCGAGCAGTACTTC.

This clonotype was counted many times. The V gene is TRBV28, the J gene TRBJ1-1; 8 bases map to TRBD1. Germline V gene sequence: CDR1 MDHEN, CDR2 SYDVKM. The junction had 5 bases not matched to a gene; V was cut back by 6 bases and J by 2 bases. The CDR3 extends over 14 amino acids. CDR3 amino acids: CASRWDRPNTEAFF. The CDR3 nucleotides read TGTGCCAGCAGGTGGGACAGGCCAAACACTGAAGCTTTCTTT.

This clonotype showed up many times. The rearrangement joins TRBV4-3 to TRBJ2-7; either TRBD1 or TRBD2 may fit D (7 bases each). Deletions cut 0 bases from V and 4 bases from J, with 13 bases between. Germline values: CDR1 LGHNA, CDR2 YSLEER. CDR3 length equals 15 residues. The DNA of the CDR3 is TGCGCCAGCAGCCAAGAGGGGGGGACAGTTTACGAGCAGTACTTC. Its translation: CASSQEGGTVYEQYF.

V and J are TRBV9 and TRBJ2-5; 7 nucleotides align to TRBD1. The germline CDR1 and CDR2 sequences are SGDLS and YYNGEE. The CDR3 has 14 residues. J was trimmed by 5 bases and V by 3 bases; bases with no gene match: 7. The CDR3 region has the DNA TGTGCCAGCAGCGGAGACAGGGTGGAGGAGACCCAGTACTTC. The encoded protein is CASSGDRVEETQYF.

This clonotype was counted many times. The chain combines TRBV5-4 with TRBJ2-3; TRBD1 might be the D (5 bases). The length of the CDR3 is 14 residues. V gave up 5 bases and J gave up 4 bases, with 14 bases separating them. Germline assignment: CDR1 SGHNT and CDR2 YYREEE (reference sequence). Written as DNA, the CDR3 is TGTGCCAGCAGTTTAGTTCAGGGCGCAGATACGCAGTATTTT. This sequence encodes CASSLVQGADTQYF.

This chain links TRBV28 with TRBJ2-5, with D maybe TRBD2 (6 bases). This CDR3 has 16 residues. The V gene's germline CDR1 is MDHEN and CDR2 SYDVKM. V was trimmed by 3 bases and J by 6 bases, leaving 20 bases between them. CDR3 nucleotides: TGTGCCAGCAGTTTTCCGGAAATAGCGGCCCTCCAGACCCAGTACTTC. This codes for CASSFPEIAALQTQYF.

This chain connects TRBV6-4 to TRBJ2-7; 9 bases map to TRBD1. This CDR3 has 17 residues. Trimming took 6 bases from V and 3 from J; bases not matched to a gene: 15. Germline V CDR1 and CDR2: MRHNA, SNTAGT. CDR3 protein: CASRTLQQGAGLYEQYV. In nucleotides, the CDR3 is TGTGCCAGCAGGACCCTACAACAGGGGGCCGGGCTCTACGAGCAGTACGTC.

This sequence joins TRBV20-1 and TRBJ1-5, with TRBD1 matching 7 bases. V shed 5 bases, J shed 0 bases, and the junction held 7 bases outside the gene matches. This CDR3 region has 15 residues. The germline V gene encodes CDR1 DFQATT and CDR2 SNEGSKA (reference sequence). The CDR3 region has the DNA TGCAGTGCTTGTACAGGGGCCCTTAGCAATCAGCCCCAGCATTTT. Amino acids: CSACTGALSNQPQHF.

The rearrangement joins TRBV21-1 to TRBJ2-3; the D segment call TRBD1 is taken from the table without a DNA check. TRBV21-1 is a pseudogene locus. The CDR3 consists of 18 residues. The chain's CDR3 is CASRKGRLPGQGEDTQYF. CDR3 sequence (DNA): TGTGCCAGCAGAAAGGGGCGCTTGCCGGGACAGGGAGAAGATACGCAGTATTTT.

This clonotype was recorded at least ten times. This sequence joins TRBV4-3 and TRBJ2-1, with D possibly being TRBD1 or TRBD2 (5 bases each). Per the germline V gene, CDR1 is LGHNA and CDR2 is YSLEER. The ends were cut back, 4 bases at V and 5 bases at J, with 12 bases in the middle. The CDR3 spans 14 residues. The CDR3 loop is CASSLAGDHNEQFF. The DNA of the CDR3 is TGCGCCAGCAGCCTGGCCGGGGACCACAATGAGCAGTTCTTC.

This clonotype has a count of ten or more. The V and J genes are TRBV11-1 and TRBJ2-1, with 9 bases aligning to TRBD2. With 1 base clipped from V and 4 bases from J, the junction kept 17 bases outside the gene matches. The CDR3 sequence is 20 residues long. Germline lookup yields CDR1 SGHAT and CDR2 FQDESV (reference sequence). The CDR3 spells CASSLVGSPWGSGGYNEQFF. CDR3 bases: TGTGCCAGCAGCTTAGTGGGCAGCCCTTGGGGTAGCGGGGGATACAATGAGCAGTTCTTC.

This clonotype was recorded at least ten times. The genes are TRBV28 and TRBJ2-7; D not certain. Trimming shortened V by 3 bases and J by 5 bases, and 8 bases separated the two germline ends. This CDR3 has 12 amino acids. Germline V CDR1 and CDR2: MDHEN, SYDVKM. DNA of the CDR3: TGTGCCAGCAGTTTTATGTCCAACGAGCAGTACGTC. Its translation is CASSFMSNEQYV.